Sequencing of this T cell receptor beta chain was carried out in a study of cytomegalovirus exposure and HLA in healthy donors. Background on the study: Both the roughly 120 validation repertoires and the 600 to 750 first-cohort repertoires used the same platform, as reported by a later analysis. Findings of the study overall: TCR clusters originating in the first cohort tended to co-occur in the 110 or so validation repertoires, according to a later analysis. Rare TCR sequences predominated, though certain public TCRs were found in many donors.

The data were produced by immunoSEQ multiplex PCR, yet TCRdb's version contains in-frame clones alone and is incomplete. The table lists 130,000 to 150,000 clones, around 90% of them singletons. This CDR3 comprises 13 residues. Germline values: CDR1 MNHEY, CDR2 SVGAGI. Between the trimmed V and J ends, which lost 2 bases and 5 bases, there was a span of 9 bases. The donors were in the roughly 130-subject validation cohort, distinct from the roughly 600-subject first cohort. Details on this clone: What it recognizes is unknown.

This clonotype was obtained from a woman aged 25-40 years in good health and CMV-seropositive. The specimen sequenced was PBMCs. V is TRBV6-5 and J is TRBJ1-2; maybe TRBD1 (6 bases). CDR3 in amino acids: CASSYNREYGYTF. CDR3 DNA sequence: TGTGCCAGCAGTTACAACAGGGAGTATGGCTACACCTTC.